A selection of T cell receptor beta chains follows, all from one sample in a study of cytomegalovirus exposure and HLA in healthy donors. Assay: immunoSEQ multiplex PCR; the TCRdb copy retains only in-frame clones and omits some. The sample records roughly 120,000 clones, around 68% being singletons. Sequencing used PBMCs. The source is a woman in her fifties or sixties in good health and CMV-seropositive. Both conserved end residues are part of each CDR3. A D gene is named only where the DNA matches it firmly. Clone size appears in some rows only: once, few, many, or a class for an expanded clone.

CDR3aa: CASSLGLGGAYEQYF; CDR3nt: TGTGCCAGCAGCTTAGGTTTGGGAGGAGCCTACGAGCAGTACTTC; v_gene: TRBV7-8; d_gene: NA; j_gene: TRBJ2-7; abundance: few
CDR3aa: CASRAGLGDEQFF; CDR3nt: TGCGCCAGCAGGGCCGGTCTGGGCGATGAGCAGTTCTTC; v_gene: TRBV10-1; d_gene: NA; j_gene: TRBJ2-1; abundance: NA
CDR3aa: CASSEAGTSTDTQYF; CDR3nt: TGTGCCAGCAGCGAAGCGGGTACTAGCACAGATACGCAGTATTTT; v_gene: TRBV7-2; d_gene: NA; j_gene: TRBJ2-3; abundance: once
CDR3aa: CSAWTSVEQFF; CDR3nt: TGCAGTGCGTGGACTAGCGTTGAGCAGTTCTTC; v_gene: TRBV20-1; d_gene: TRBD2; j_gene: TRBJ2-1; abundance: NA
CDR3aa: CAISESEGIYEQYF; CDR3nt: TGTGCCATCAGTGAGTCGGAGGGGATCTACGAGCAGTACTTC; v_gene: TRBV10-3; d_gene: NA; j_gene: TRBJ2-7; abundance: NA
CDR3aa: CASLGEGAEAFF; CDR3nt: TGTGCCAGCTTAGGGGAGGGGGCTGAAGCTTTCTTT; v_gene: TRBV6-1; d_gene: NA; j_gene: TRBJ1-1; abundance: few
CDR3aa: CASGAGDTYEQYF; CDR3nt: TGTGCCAGCGGCGCGGGGGATACCTACGAGCAGTACTTC; v_gene: TRBV27; d_gene: TRBD2; j_gene: TRBJ2-7; abundance: NA
CDR3aa: CASSFTGGAGNQPQHF; CDR3nt: TGTGCCAGCAGTTTCACAGGGGGAGCGGGCAATCAGCCCCAGCATTTT; v_gene: TRBV27; d_gene: TRBD1; j_gene: TRBJ1-5; abundance: NA
CDR3aa: CASQSNEKLFF; CDR3nt: TGTGCCAGCCAATCTAATGAAAAACTGTTTTTT; v_gene: TRBV7-9; d_gene: NA; j_gene: TRBJ1-4; abundance: NA
CDR3aa: CASSLLAGTDTQYF; CDR3nt: TGTGCCAGCAGCTTACTAGCGGGCACAGATACGCAGTATTTT; v_gene: TRBV7-2; d_gene: TRBD2; j_gene: TRBJ2-3; abundance: NA